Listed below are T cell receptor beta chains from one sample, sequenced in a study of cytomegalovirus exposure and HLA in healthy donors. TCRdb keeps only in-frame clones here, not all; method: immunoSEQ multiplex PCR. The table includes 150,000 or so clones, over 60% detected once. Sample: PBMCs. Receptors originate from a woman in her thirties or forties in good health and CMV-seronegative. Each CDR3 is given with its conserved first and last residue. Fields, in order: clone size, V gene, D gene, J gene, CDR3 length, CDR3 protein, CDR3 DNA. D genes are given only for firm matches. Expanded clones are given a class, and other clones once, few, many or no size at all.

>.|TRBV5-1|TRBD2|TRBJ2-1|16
CASSLVGGRASDEQFF
TGCGCCAGCAGCTTGGTGGGTGGGAGGGCCAGTGATGAGCAGTTCTTC
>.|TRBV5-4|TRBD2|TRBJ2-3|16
CASSPWTSARTDTQYF
TGTGCCAGCAGCCCCTGGACTAGCGCACGCACAGATACGCAGTATTTT
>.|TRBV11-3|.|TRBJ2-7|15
CASSLDVSGSYEQYF
TGTGCCAGCAGCTTAGATGTATCAGGCTCCTACGAGCAGTACTTC
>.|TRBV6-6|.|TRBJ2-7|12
CASLRAGNEQYF
TGTGCCAGCCTACGGGCAGGGAACGAGCAGTACTTC
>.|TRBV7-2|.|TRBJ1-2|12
CASSLETRGYTF
TGTGCCAGCAGCTTAGAGACACGGGGCTACACCTTC
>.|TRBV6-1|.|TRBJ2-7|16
CASSELTGQTSYEQYF
TGTGCCAGCAGTGAATTAACAGGGCAAACCTCCTACGAGCAGTACTTC
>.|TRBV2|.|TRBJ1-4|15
CASSDPTGSNEKLFF
TGTGCCAGCAGTGACCCGACAGGATCTAATGAAAAACTGTTTTTT
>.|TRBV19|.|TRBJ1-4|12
CASRDGGEKLFF
TGTGCCAGTAGGGATGGAGGTGAAAAACTGTTTTTT
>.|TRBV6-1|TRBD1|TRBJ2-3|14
CASSGGGSTDTQYF
TGTGCCAGCAGTGGAGGGGGCAGCACAGATACGCAGTATTTT
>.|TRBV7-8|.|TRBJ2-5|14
CASSLAPGQETQYF
TGTGCCAGCAGCTTAGCGCCGGGCCAAGAGACCCAGTACTTC
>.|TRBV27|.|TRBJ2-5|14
CASSSPDSQETQYF
TGTGCCAGCAGTTCCCCGGACAGCCAAGAGACCCAGTACTTC
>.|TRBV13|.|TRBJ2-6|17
CASSPQGALSGANVLTF
TGTGCCAGCAGCCCACAGGGAGCCCTCTCTGGGGCCAACGTCCTGACTTTC
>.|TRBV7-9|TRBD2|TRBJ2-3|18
CASARGGGIPPVWGMQYF
TGTGCCAGCGCGAGAGGCGGGGGGATTCCCCCCGTCTGGGGTATGCAGTATTTT
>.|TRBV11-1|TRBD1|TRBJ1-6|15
CASSRTGGLGSPLHF
TGTGCCAGCAGCCGGACAGGGGGCTTGGGGTCACCCCTCCACTTT
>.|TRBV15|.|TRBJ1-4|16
CATSRDWGGTNEKLFF
TGTGCCACCAGCAGAGATTGGGGGGGTACTAATGAAAAACTGTTTTTT
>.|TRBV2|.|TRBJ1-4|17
CASSEWRGLTTNEKLFF
TGTGCCAGCAGTGAATGGAGGGGCCTAACAACTAATGAAAAACTGTTTTTT
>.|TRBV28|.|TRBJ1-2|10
CASEGDGYTF
TGTGCCAGCGAGGGGGATGGCTACACCTTC
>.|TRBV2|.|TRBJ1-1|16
CASSVGGQGLNTEAFF
TGTGCCAGCAGTGTGGGGGGTCAAGGGCTGAACACTGAAGCTTTCTTT
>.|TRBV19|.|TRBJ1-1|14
CASTGTTGYTEAFF
TGTGCCAGTACGGGGACTACAGGGTACACTGAAGCTTTCTTT
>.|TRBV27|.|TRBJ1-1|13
CASTYGRGTEAFF
TGTGCCAGCACCTATGGACGGGGCACTGAAGCTTTCTTT
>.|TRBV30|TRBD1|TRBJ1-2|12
CAWAGQLYGYTF
TGTGCCTGGGCGGGACAGCTATATGGCTACACCTTC
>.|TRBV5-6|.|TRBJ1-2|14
CASSPGEGLYGYTF
TGTGCCAGCAGCCCGGGGGAGGGTTTGTATGGCTACACCTTC
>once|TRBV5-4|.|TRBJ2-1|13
CASSLAAGNEQFF
TGTGCCAGCAGCTTGGCCGCGGGGAATGAGCAGTTCTTC
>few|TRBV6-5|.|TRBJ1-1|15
CASSSLGGGGTEAFF
TGTGCCAGCAGTTCCCTCGGGGGGGGAGGCACTGAAGCTTTCTTT
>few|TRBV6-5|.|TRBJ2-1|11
CASDGADEQFF
TGTGCCAGCGATGGAGCTGATGAGCAGTTCTTC
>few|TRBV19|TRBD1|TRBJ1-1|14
CASSALTGEGEAFF
TGTGCCAGTAGTGCCTTGACAGGGGAAGGTGAAGCTTTCTTT
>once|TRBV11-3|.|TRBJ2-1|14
CASSSGLDPNEQFF
TGTGCCAGCAGCTCGGGTCTAGACCCCAATGAGCAGTTCTTC
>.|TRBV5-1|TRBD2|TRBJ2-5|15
CASSRFAGDQETQYF
TGCGCCAGCAGCCGATTCGCGGGAGATCAAGAGACCCAGTACTTC
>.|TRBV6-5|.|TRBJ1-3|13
CASSFGRGNTIYF
TGTGCCAGCAGTTTCGGGCGGGGGAACACCATATATTTT
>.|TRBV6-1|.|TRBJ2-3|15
CASRVPGGATDTQYF
TGTGCCAGCAGAGTACCCGGCGGAGCTACAGATACGCAGTATTTT
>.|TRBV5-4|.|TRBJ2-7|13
CASSSAANYEQYF
TGTGCCAGCAGCTCGGCGGCTAACTACGAGCAGTACTTC
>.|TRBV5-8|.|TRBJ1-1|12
CASSSIGQEAFF
TGTGCCAGCAGCTCGATTGGACAGGAAGCTTTCTTT
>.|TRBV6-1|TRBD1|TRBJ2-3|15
CASSPGQGEADTQYF
TGTGCCAGCAGTCCGGGACAGGGGGAGGCAGATACGCAGTATTTT
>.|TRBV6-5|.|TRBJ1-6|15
CASSVRNTYNSPLHF
TGTGCCAGCAGTGTTAGAAATACCTATAATTCACCCCTCCACTTT
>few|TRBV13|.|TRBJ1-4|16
CASFPGRGGPNEKLFF
TGTGCCAGCTTCCCCGGCCGGGGGGGACCTAATGAAAAACTGTTTTTT
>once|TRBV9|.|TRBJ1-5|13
CASSVGEVGPQHF
TGTGCCAGCAGCGTAGGTGAGGTGGGGCCCCAGCATTTT
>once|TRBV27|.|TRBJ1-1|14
CASRSVGGATEAFF
TGTGCCAGCAGGTCCGTCGGGGGGGCTACTGAAGCTTTCTTT
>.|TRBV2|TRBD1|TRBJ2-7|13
CASSEQGAGEQYF
TGTGCCAGCAGTGAACAGGGGGCAGGCGAGCAGTACTTC
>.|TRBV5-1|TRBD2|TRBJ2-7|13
CASSLTSGGEQYF
TGCGCCAGCAGCTTAACTAGCGGAGGAGAGCAGTACTTC
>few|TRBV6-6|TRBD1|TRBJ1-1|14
CASSSQGGFTEAFF
TGTGCCAGCAGTTCCCAGGGGGGATTCACTGAAGCTTTCTTT
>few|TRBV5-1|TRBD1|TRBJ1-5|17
CASSSDSGTGVPQPQHF
TGCGCCAGCAGCTCGGACTCCGGGACAGGGGTCCCTCAGCCCCAGCATTTT
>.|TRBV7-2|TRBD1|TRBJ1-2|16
CASSLGGTGDLYGYTF
TGTGCCAGCAGCTTAGGAGGGACAGGGGACCTCTATGGCTACACCTTC
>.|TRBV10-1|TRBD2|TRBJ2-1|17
CASSESNRLAGDNEQFF
TGCGCCAGCAGTGAGTCGAACCGACTAGCGGGGGACAATGAGCAGTTCTTC
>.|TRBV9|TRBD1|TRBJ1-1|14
CASSDRDRDPEAFF
TGTGCCAGCAGCGACCGGGACAGGGACCCTGAAGCTTTCTTT
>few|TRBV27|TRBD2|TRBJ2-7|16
CASSPQRTSASYEQYF
TGTGCCAGCAGTCCCCAGAGGACTAGCGCTTCCTACGAGCAGTACTTC
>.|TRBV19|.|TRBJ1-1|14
CASSIDPGRLEAFF
TGTGCCAGTAGTATAGACCCAGGAAGGCTTGAAGCTTTCTTT
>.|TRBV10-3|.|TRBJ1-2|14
CAISESGQYYGYTF
TGTGCCATCAGTGAGTCGGGGCAGTACTATGGCTACACCTTC
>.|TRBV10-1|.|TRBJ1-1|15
CASSEHWGVNTEAFF
TGCGCCAGCAGTGAGCATTGGGGGGTGAACACTGAAGCTTTCTTT
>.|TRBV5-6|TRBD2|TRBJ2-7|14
CASSSGGPLYEQYF
TGTGCCAGCAGTTCGGGGGGTCCCCTTTACGAGCAGTACTTC
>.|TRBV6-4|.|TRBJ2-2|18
CASSQGHLNSANTGELFF
TGTGCCAGCAGTCAGGGACACCTTAACTCCGCGAACACCGGGGAGCTGTTTTTT
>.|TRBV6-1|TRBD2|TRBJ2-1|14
CASFPSGRYHEQFF
TGTGCCAGCTTTCCGAGCGGGAGGTACCATGAGCAGTTCTTC
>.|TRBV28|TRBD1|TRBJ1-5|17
CASSRRLQGAINQPQHF
TGTGCCAGCAGTCGACGCCTACAGGGGGCTATCAATCAGCCCCAGCATTTT
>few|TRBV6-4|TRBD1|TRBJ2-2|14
CASSGDRDTGELFF
TGTGCCAGCAGTGGGGACAGGGACACCGGGGAGCTGTTTTTT
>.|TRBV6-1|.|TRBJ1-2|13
CASSEAQGVGYTF
TGTGCCAGCAGTGAAGCGCAAGGGGTTGGCTACACCTTC
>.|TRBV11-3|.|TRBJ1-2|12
CASSLAGRGYTF
TGTGCCAGCAGCTTGGCAGGAAGGGGCTACACCTTC
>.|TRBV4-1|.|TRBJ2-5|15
CASSQVGRKQETQYF
TGCGCCAGCAGCCAAGTGGGGAGGAAGCAAGAGACCCAGTACTTC